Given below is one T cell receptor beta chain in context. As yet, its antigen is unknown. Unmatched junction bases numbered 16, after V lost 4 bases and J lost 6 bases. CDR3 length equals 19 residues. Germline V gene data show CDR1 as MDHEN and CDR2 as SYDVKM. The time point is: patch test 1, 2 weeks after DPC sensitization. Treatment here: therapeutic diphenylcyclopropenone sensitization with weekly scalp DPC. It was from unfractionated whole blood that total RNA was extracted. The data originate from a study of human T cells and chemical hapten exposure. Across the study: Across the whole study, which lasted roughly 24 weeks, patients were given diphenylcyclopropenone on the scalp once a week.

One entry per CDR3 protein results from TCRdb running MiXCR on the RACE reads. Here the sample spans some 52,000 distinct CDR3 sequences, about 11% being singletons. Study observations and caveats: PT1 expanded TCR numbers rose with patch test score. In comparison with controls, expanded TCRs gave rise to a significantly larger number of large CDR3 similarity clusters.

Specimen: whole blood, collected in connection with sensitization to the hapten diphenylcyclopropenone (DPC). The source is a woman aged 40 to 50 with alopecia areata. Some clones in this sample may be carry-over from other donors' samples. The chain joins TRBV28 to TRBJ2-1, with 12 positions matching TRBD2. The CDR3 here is CASSSLRLLLAGGSNEQFF. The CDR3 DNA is TGTGCCAGCAGTTCGCTCCGACTACTACTAGCGGGAGGTAGCAATGAGCAGTTCTTC.